The T cell receptor beta chain described here comes from a study of T cell changes during pregnancy in multiple sclerosis (dated by TCRdb to the late 2010s). Looking at the study overall: Changes in the T cell repertoire over the course of pregnancy were examined in this study in women with multiple sclerosis.

Library construction relied on the immunoSEQ multiplex PCR assay. TCRdb provides this immuneACCESS table in a form limited to in-frame rearrangements. Some clones are lacking; in checked studies, under half of them reflect an unresolved V gene, and why the rest are absent is not known. The sample table contains approximately 33,000 clones; only one count was recorded for 88% of them. The ten biggest clones cover about 0.7% of the sample. As to this clone: This receptor's antigen is unknown. There are no base qualities to consult, and no much larger clone falls within one base.

The TCR was taken from a female donor in good health, enrolled as a control in a pregnancy study. The source was CD4+ T cells from peripheral blood mononuclear cells, collected in the first trimester of pregnancy.

In nucleotide form, the sequence is TGTGCCAGCAGCTGGGGACAGGAGAACACTGAAGCTTTCTTT. Its translation reads: CASSWGQENTEAFF. The rearranged chain carries TRBV5-4 and TRBJ1-1, with 8 bases aligning to TRBD1. Unmatched junction bases come to 2, with V trimmed by 3 bases and J by 1 base. Including cysteine and phenylalanine, the CDR3 has 14 amino acids. Of the read, only the CDR3 DNA is kept; its 42 bases are in frame from base 1. CDR1 and CDR2 are drawn from the germline V gene (reference sequence): SGHNT, YYREEE.